These 31 T cell receptor beta chains came from one sample sequenced in a study of patients and donors after allogeneic stem cell transplantation. Each CDR3 protein gets one entry after TCRdb re-called the RT-PCR reads with MiXCR. The profile shows hundreds of thousands of distinct CDR3 sequences, 14% of them singletons. The source material was blood, either unsorted or a sorted T cell fraction (not recorded which). The source is a human donor who was either an allogeneic HSCT recipient or a stem cell or donor lymphocyte infusion donor (not recorded which). It is not recorded whose cells these are; they may come from a transplant donor.

The chain uses TRBV20-1 and TRBJ2-5; 8 nucleotides agree with TRBD2. CDR3 length: 14 residues. After removal of 8 bases from V and 4 bases from J, the junction contained 12 bases not matched to a gene. Germline assignment: CDR1 DFQATT and CDR2 SNEGSKA (reference sequence). CDR3: CSPLDGTSSETQYF. The DNA of the CDR3 is TGCAGTCCTCTAGACGGGACTAGTTCAGAGACCCAGTACTTC.

This clonotype was observed a handful of times. The V call is TRBV7-3, the J call TRBJ2-1, with 12 bases matching TRBD2. Per germline, CDR1 SGHTA and CDR2 FQGTGA. V was pared by 5 bases and J by 5 bases, with 4 bases of the junction left unmatched. The CDR3 runs to 15 residues. The chain's CDR3 is CASSVRLAGDNEQFF. DNA for the CDR3: TGTGCCAGCAGCGTAAGACTAGCGGGAGACAATGAGCAGTTCTTC.

The rearrangement joins TRBV9 to TRBJ1-2; 10 bases line up with TRBD1. The J segment lost 7 bases and the V segment lost 0 bases, leaving 9 bases of the junction unmatched. The CDR3 contains 16 residues. Germline V lookup: CDR1 SGDLS, CDR2 YYNGEE. Here the CDR3 DNA reads TGTGCCAGCAGCGTAGCTTCGAGCCGGACAGGGGGTGGCTACACCTTC. Protein sequence: CASSVASSRTGGGYTF.

This clonotype was counted between two and nine times. This sequence joins TRBV14 and TRBJ2-5; D might be TRBD1 (6 bases). V lost 4 bases and J 2 bases, leaving 14 bases between the germline ends. The CDR3 has 15 residues. The germline CDR1 and CDR2 sequences are SGHDN and FVKESK. As DNA, the CDR3 is TGTGCCAGCAGCCCCGGACAGCGGCTTCAAGAGACCCAGTACTTC. Amino acids: CASSPGQRLQETQYF.

This clonotype has ten or more counts. J is TRBJ2-7 and V is TRBV7-2; D gene ambiguous. Deletions cut 5 bases from V and 0 bases from J, with 11 bases between. This CDR3 comprises 14 residues. The germline V gene has CDR1 SGHTA and CDR2 FQGNSA. CDR3 in amino acids: CASSPDGYSYEQYF. In DNA, the CDR3 is TGTGCCAGCAGCCCTGACGGGTACTCCTACGAGCAGTACTTC.

The sample holds a few counts of this clonotype. V usage is TRBV20-1 and J usage is TRBJ1-5; possible D gene TRBD1, 5 bases. V lost 3 bases, J lost 3 bases, and 12 bases lay in between. The germline V gene has CDR1 DFQATT and CDR2 SNEGSKA (reference sequence). The CDR3 runs 14 residues. DNA of the CDR3: TGCAGTGCTAGCGCTCCGGGGCTCAATCAGCCCCAGCATTTT. Amino acid sequence: CSASAPGLNQPQHF.

The chain employs TRBV7-8 and TRBJ1-2; TRBD1 aligns across 8 bases. V was clipped by 5 bases and J by 4 bases; unmatched bases: 12. The CDR3 sequence is 16 residues long. CDR1 is SGHVS, CDR2 FQNEAQ, per germline. This CDR3 is CASSARTGGKSYGYTF. The CDR3 coding sequence is TGTGCCAGCAGCGCCAGAACAGGGGGTAAAAGCTATGGCTACACCTTC.

The table lists this clonotype with many counts. The V call is TRBV5-1, the J call TRBJ2-1; no clear D. The CDR3 is made up of 16 amino acids. V was cut by 4 bases and J by 0 bases, with 14 bases left in between. Germline V gene lookup returns CDR1 SGHRS and CDR2 YFSETQ. The chain's CDR3 is CASSPNEQSSYNEQFF. The CDR3 bases are TGCGCCAGCAGCCCCAATGAACAGAGCTCCTACAATGAGCAGTTCTTC.

The chain links TRBV9 to TRBJ2-1; weak D call: TRBD2 (6 bases). The germline CDR1 and CDR2 sequences are SGDLS and YYNGEE. Trimming pared 3 bases from V and 0 bases from J, leaving 10 bases between. The CDR3 is 15 amino acids. The CDR3 spells CASSAGLFSYNEQFF. The CDR3 DNA reads as TGTGCCAGCAGCGCGGGACTCTTCTCCTACAATGAGCAGTTCTTC.

In its sample, this clonotype was seen many times. The chain links TRBV20-1 to TRBJ1-6; D is undetermined. The ends were cut back, 3 bases at V and 5 bases at J, with 11 bases in the middle. The CDR3 contains 14 residues. The V gene's germline CDR1 is DFQATT and CDR2 SNEGSKA (reference sequence). The CDR3 reads CSARGGNDNSPLHF. CDR3 DNA sequence: TGCAGTGCTAGGGGAGGGAACGATAATTCACCCCTCCACTTT.

There are a few counts of this clonotype. This sequence joins TRBV5-1 and TRBJ1-2, with D perhaps TRBD1 (5 bases). Trimming stripped 1 base from V and 7 bases from J, with 11 bases between. CDR3 size: 13 residues. From germline, CDR1 is SGHRS and CDR2 YFSETQ. The CDR3 DNA reads as TGCGCCAGCAGCTTGTTGGGGGACTCTGGCTACACCTTC. Its translation is CASSLLGDSGYTF.

This clonotype was observed many times. The chain has TRBV12-3 or TRBV12-4 and TRBJ2-3; D may be TRBD2 (6 bases). The ends were cut back, 6 bases at V and 1 base at J, with 14 bases in the middle. This CDR3 comprises 15 residues. CDR3 in DNA: TGTGCCAGCAGCCCCTTTAGCGGACGCACAGATACGCAGTATTTT. The encoded protein is CASSPFSGRTDTQYF.

The chain joins TRBV5-1 to TRBJ2-3, with D possibly being TRBD2 (5 bases). CDR3 length: 14 residues. CDR1 and CDR2 (germline): SGHRS, YFSETQ. V was clipped by 6 bases and J by 8 bases, with 19 bases between them. The CDR3 DNA reads as TGCGCCAGCAATGAGGGATTGGTAAAGGGTACGCAGTATTTT. It translates to CASNEGLVKGTQYF.

This clonotype came up many times. This chain connects TRBV29-1 to TRBJ2-1, with TRBD1 matching 9 bases. CDR3 length equals 12 residues. The germline V gene has CDR1 SQVTM and CDR2 ANQGSEA. The CDR3 region is CRAGTGFYEQFF. As DNA, the CDR3 is TGCAGGGCAGGGACAGGGTTTTATGAGCAGTTCTTC.

This clonotype has more than one count but fewer than ten. V gene TRBV12-3 or TRBV12-4 combines with J gene TRBJ2-5; unclear D gene. The V end lost 2 bases, the J end lost 0 bases, and 10 bases lay between the germline ends. The CDR3 spans 15 residues. The CDR3 region is CASSLMSGYQETQYF. The DNA for the CDR3 is TGTGCCAGCAGTTTAATGTCAGGCTACCAAGAGACCCAGTACTTC.

A few counts support this clonotype. The chain joins TRBV5-1 to TRBJ2-5, with no clear D. CDR1 and CDR2 from the germline V gene are SGHRS and YFSETQ. V was shortened by 1 base and J by 2 bases, with 12 bases between the two germline ends. This CDR3 comprises 15 residues. The CDR3 coding sequence is TGCGCCAGCAGCTTGCCAACTTCAACTCAAGAGACCCAGTACTTC. Amino acid sequence: CASSLPTSTQETQYF.

This clonotype was seen more than once but under ten times. The V call is TRBV29-1, the J call TRBJ1-1; D not resolved. Trimming took 7 bases from V and 4 from J, leaving 22 bases between them. The CDR3 sequence is 15 residues long. Germline assignment: CDR1 SQVTM and CDR2 ANQGSEA. As DNA, the CDR3 is TGCAGCGCCCCCGGCCAGTCTCTTTGGGGCACTGAAGCTTTCTTT. It yields the protein CSAPGQSLWGTEAFF. Supplemented by reference TRBV29-1 and TRBJ1-1, the full variable domain reads SAVISQKPSRDICQRGTSLTIQCQVDSQVTMMFWYRQQPGQSLTLIATANQGSEATYESGFVIDKFPISRPNLTFSTLTVSNMSPEDSSIYLCSAPGQSLWGTEAFFGQGTRLTVV.

This clonotype was counted ten times or more. This chain joins TRBV10-3 and TRBJ2-3, with D unclear. This CDR3 is 14 amino acids long. V dropped 3 bases and J dropped 6 bases, with 13 bases sitting between them. Germline-derived CDR1 and CDR2 are ENHRY and SYGVKD. The DNA for the CDR3 is TGTGCCATCAGTGATGGGCTGGATCTCGATACGCAGTATTTT. Residues: CAISDGLDLDTQYF.

This chain links TRBV11-3 with TRBJ2-3; D call uncertain. CDR3 length: 17 residues. Germline V gene sequence: CDR1 SGHNT, CDR2 YENEEA. V dropped 1 base and J dropped 2 bases, with 16 bases sitting between them. The CDR3 nucleotides read TGTGCCAGCAGCTTAGGGGTTACACTTCGGGCCACAGATACGCAGTATTTT. Residues: CASSLGVTLRATDTQYF.

The gene calls are TRBV12-3 or TRBV12-4 and TRBJ1-5; 9 bases agree with TRBD1. V shed 8 bases, J shed 7 bases, and the junction held 9 bases outside the gene matches. CDR3 length equals 14 residues. DNA of the CDR3: TGTGCCAGCTCCTCGACAGGGGGAGGCCAGCCCCAGCATTTT. It specifies CASSSTGGGQPQHF.

Ten or more counts support this clonotype. The chain employs TRBV12-3 or TRBV12-4 and TRBJ1-1, with a possible D match to TRBD1 (5 bases). Trimming cost V 6 bases and J 5 bases, with 19 bases left between them. The CDR3 has 15 residues. The CDR3 is CASSSDVGRETEAFF. Here the CDR3 DNA reads TGTGCCAGCAGCTCCGATGTAGGCAGGGAAACTGAAGCTTTCTTT.

There are a few counts of this clonotype. The chain's CDR3 is CASSLVAGRSNEKLFF. In nucleotides, the CDR3 is TGTGCCAGCAGCTTAGTGGCGGGCAGAAGTAATGAAAAACTGTTTTTT. V gene TRBV7-8 combines with J gene TRBJ1-4, with no clear D. The germline gives CDR1 SGHVS, CDR2 FQNEAQ. V dropped 1 base and J dropped 4 bases, with 13 bases sitting between them. CDR3 length equals 16 residues.

This clonotype was counted between two and nine times. The chain is built from TRBV29-1 and TRBJ1-2; TRBD1 agrees at 9 bases. The CDR3 extends over 17 amino acids. Trimming at V came to 1 base and at J to 4 bases, leaving 13 bases not matched to a gene. CDR1 SQVTM and CDR2 ANQGSEA come from the germline V gene. The CDR3 coding sequence is TGCAGCGTTGAAGGGAGGGACAGGGTAAAAGGCAGCTATGGCTACACCTTC. It is translated as CSVEGRDRVKGSYGYTF. Full variable domain (rest looked up from reference TRBV29-1 and TRBJ1-2): SAVISQKPSRDICQRGTSLTIQCQVDSQVTMMFWYRQQPGQSLTLIATANQGSEATYESGFVIDKFPISRPNLTFSTLTVSNMSPEDSSIYLCSVEGRDRVKGSYGYTFGSGTRLTVV.

This clonotype was counted a few times. This sequence joins TRBV5-6 and TRBJ1-6; the D is unclear. The CDR3 is 12 residues long. The V end was cut by 0 bases, the J end by 7 bases, with 2 bases between. The V gene's germline CDR1 is SGHDT and CDR2 YYEEEE. The CDR3 DNA reads TGTGCCAGCAGCTTGGAGAATTCACCCCTCCACTTT. This codes for CASSLENSPLHF.

The table lists this clonotype with a few counts. V usage is TRBV19 and J usage is TRBJ2-1; D is unresolved. The CDR3 consists of 16 residues. Per germline, CDR1 LNHDA and CDR2 SQIVND (reference sequence). The V gene lost 4 bases and the J gene lost 0 bases, with 13 bases spanning the gap. The chain's CDR3 is CASSKTALGSYNEQFF. DNA for the CDR3: TGTGCCAGTAGTAAGACGGCTTTGGGCTCCTACAATGAGCAGTTCTTC.

The chain employs TRBV5-6 and TRBJ2-3; 7 nucleotides align to TRBD2. The CDR3 runs 16 residues. Germline loops: CDR1 SGHDT, CDR2 YYEEEE. J was trimmed by 0 bases and V by 0 bases; bases with no gene match: 4. As DNA, the CDR3 is TGTGCCAGCAGCTTGGGAGGACTAGGGAGCACAGATACGCAGTATTTT. Translating gives CASSLGGLGSTDTQYF.

This clonotype turned up a few times. This chain connects TRBV11-3 to TRBJ2-1, with D possibly being TRBD2 (5 bases). The germline CDR1 and CDR2 sequences are SGHNT and YENEEA. V was clipped by 2 bases and J by 6 bases, with 17 bases between them. The CDR3 consists of 16 residues. CDR3 protein: CASSLSGGQRANEQFF. CDR3 coding DNA: TGTGCCAGCAGCTTAAGCGGCGGCCAGAGGGCCAATGAGCAGTTCTTC.

Ten or more counts support this clonotype. The DNA for the CDR3 is TGCAGCGTTGTTTCCCCGGGGTCTACTGGGGCCAACGTCCTGACTTTC. It yields the protein CSVVSPGSTGANVLTF. The chain uses TRBV29-1 and TRBJ2-6; D perhaps matches TRBD2 (5 bases). V lost 4 bases to trimming and J lost 2 bases, with 15 bases between them. Germline V lookup: CDR1 SQVTM, CDR2 ANQGSEA. The CDR3 is 16 residues long. The whole variable domain, filled in from reference TRBV29-1 and TRBJ2-6, reads SAVISQKPSRDICQRGTSLTIQCQVDSQVTMMFWYRQQPGQSLTLIATANQGSEATYESGFVIDKFPISRPNLTFSTLTVSNMSPEDSSIYLCSVVSPGSTGANVLTFGAGSRLTVL.

This clonotype was counted between two and nine times. The chain couples TRBV20-1 to TRBJ2-1; 11 bases are shared with TRBD2. CDR3 size: 16 residues. J was trimmed by 7 bases and V by 1 base; bases with no gene match: 9. Germline loops: CDR1 DFQATT, CDR2 SNEGSKA (reference sequence). In nucleotides, the CDR3 is TGCAGTGCTAGAGCCTCCGGGACTAGCGGCCCAAATGAGCAGTTCTTC. Protein: CSARASGTSGPNEQFF.

The chain employs TRBV4-3 and TRBJ1-6; 7 nucleotides align to TRBD1. Germline CDR1 and CDR2: LGHNA and YSLEER. This CDR3 has 14 amino acids. After removal of 0 bases from V and 9 bases from J, the junction contained 2 bases not matched to a gene. CDR3 bases: TGCGCCAGCAGCCAAGATCACAGGGGTTCACCCCTCCACTTT. This sequence encodes CASSQDHRGSPLHF.

The sample holds many counts of this clonotype. V gene TRBV7-6 combines with J gene TRBJ2-1; the D gene could be TRBD1 or TRBD2 (5 bases each). Trimming cost V 8 bases and J 0 bases, with 8 bases left between them. The CDR3 covers 13 residues. Germline lookup yields CDR1 SGHVS and CDR2 FNYEAQ. CDR3 DNA: TGTGCCAGCGCAGGGAGCTCCTACAATGAGCAGTTCTTC. It yields the protein CASAGSSYNEQFF.